A single sample is the source of the 18 T cell receptor beta chains below, sequenced in a study of T cell responses to AZD1222 COVID-19 vaccine. Libraries were prepared by immunoSEQ multiplex PCR; TCRdb keeps only in-frame clonotypes and omits some of them. The sample lists around 160,000 clones; under 95% were seen once. The starting material was peripheral blood, obtained on day 0 of AZD1222 vaccination. These receptors originate from an adult in good health.

This clone was observed a single time. The chain uses TRBV12-3 or TRBV12-4 and TRBJ2-7, with 9 bases fitting TRBD1. The CDR3 has 13 amino acids. V trimming: 3 bases; J trimming: 3 bases; junction bases outside the gene matches: 0. CDR3 coding DNA: TGTGCCAGCAGTTTGACAGGGGGCTACGAGCAGTACTTC. Translation: CASSLTGGYEQYF.

The chain carries TRBV4-2 and TRBJ1-1, with 8 bases lining up with TRBD1. The V gene end was trimmed by 2 bases and the J gene end by 3 bases; junction bases not matched to a gene: 8. This CDR3 comprises 16 residues. Germline values: CDR1 LGHNA, CDR2 YNFKEQ. CDR3 loop: CASSQPGQGRDTEAFF. The DNA for the CDR3 is TGTGCCAGCAGCCAACCCGGACAGGGAAGAGACACTGAAGCTTTCTTT.

The V and J genes are TRBV6-6 and TRBJ1-3, with D possibly matching TRBD1 (5 bases). The CDR3 totals 16 residues. The germline V gene has CDR1 MNHNY and CDR2 SVGAGI (reference sequence). V was shortened by 0 bases and J by 4 bases, with 13 bases between the two germline ends. This CDR3 reads CASSYSGAGSGNTIYF. The CDR3 region has the DNA TGTGCCAGCAGTTACTCGGGTGCAGGGTCAGGAAACACCATATATTTT.

The rearrangement uses TRBV28 and TRBJ2-1; D not resolved. Germline V gives CDR1 MDHEN, CDR2 SYDVKM. Trimming took 5 bases from V and 6 from J, leaving 8 bases between them. The CDR3 runs 12 residues. CDR3 sequence (DNA): TGTGCCAGCAGTCCCCAGGTCAATGAGCAGTTCTTC. Translated, it gives CASSPQVNEQFF.

The CDR3 DNA is TGTGCCAGCAGCTTAGAGGGAAATGGAAACACCATATATTTT. This codes for CASSLEGNGNTIYF. This sequence joins TRBV7-2 and TRBJ1-3, with unresolved D. Per germline, CDR1 SGHTA and CDR2 FQGNSA. This CDR3 comprises 14 residues. The V and J ends lost 1 base and 3 bases respectively, with 7 bases between them.

In this sample, this clone turned up a few times. The gene calls are TRBV9 and TRBJ2-1, with 7 nucleotides matching TRBD2. The germline V gene has CDR1 SGDLS and CDR2 YYNGEE. V lost 0 bases, J lost 4 bases, and 4 bases stayed unmatched. The CDR3 consists of 15 residues. CDR3 DNA: TGTGCCAGCAGCGTAGATCTAGCGGAATACAATGAGCAGTTCTTC. Translated, it gives CASSVDLAEYNEQFF.

This clone was seen once. The DNA of the CDR3 is TGTGCCAGCAGCCAAGTTTTTGGAAACACCATATATTTT. Protein sequence: CASSQVFGNTIYF. The V gene is TRBV4-2, the J gene TRBJ1-3; D remains ambiguous. CDR1 is LGHNA and CDR2 is YNFKEQ in the germline V gene. Trimming cost V 1 base and J 3 bases, with 4 bases left between them. The length of the CDR3 is 13 residues.

Of note for this clone: The junction departs from germline at one end; a sequencing error may be responsible. V is TRBV6-5 and J is TRBJ1-1, with 7 bases matching TRBD1. The CDR3 runs to 16 residues. Germline CDR1 reads MNHEY; CDR2 reads SVGAGI. The CDR3, as DNA: TGTGCCAGCAGTCACTCTCTTGACAGGGTCGACGCTGAAGCTTTCTTT. Amino acids: CASSHSLDRVDAEAFF.

The rearrangement joins TRBV19 to TRBJ2-1; D not resolved. V was trimmed by 1 base and J by 7 bases, leaving 23 bases between them. The CDR3 consists of 18 residues. Germline V gene lookup returns CDR1 LNHDA and CDR2 SQIVND (reference sequence). The CDR3 DNA follows: TGTGCCAGTAGTATAGGGCGCCCTCCCCTCTGGTTGAGTAATGAGCAGTTCTTC. It yields the protein CASSIGRPPLWLSNEQFF.

The chain joins TRBV25-1 to TRBJ1-2, with TRBD1 identical over 8 bases. This CDR3 has 13 residues. V was clipped by 7 bases and J by 8 bases; unmatched bases: 9. Looked up from germline, CDR1 is MGHDK and CDR2 is SYGVNS. The CDR3 region is CASTADRGHGYTF. The CDR3 DNA reads as TGTGCCAGCACCGCCGACAGGGGACACGGCTACACCTTC.

This chain uses TRBV5-4 with TRBJ2-2, with D unresolved. Trimming took 4 bases from V and 2 from J, leaving 12 bases between them. The CDR3 totals 15 residues. The germline gives CDR1 SGHNT, CDR2 YYREEE (reference sequence). CDR3 coding DNA: TGTGCCAGCAGCGTTGGTGGGCAAAACACCGGGGAGCTGTTTTTT. It encodes CASSVGGQNTGELFF.

Comments on this clone: The sample contains more than one DNA sequence encoding this CDR3. The J gene is TRBJ1-2, the V gene TRBV18, with D possibly matching TRBD1 (5 bases). The CDR3 contains 12 residues. V shed 3 bases and J shed 5 bases, with 7 bases lying between them. CDR1 and CDR2 from the germline V gene are KGHSH and LQKENI. The CDR3 nucleotides are TGTGCCAGCTCACCCGGGGGTTATGGCTACACCTTC. As protein: CASSPGGYGYTF. The whole variable domain, remainder taken from reference TRBV18 and TRBJ1-2, is NAGVMQNPRHLVRRRGQEARLRCSPMKGHSHVYWYRQLPEEGLKFMVYLQKENIIDESGMPKERFSAEFPKEGPSILRIQQVVRGDSAAYFCASSPGGYGYTFGSGTRLTVV.

The chain uses TRBV19 and TRBJ2-1; 11 bases line up with TRBD2. The germline gives CDR1 LNHDA, CDR2 SQIVND (reference sequence). This CDR3 has 16 amino acids. The V and J ends lost 0 bases and 3 bases, in that order; junction bases with no gene match: 1. The DNA of the CDR3 is TGTGCCAGTAGTATAGACGGGACTAGCGGCTACAATGAGCAGTTCTTC. Protein sequence: CASSIDGTSGYNEQFF. The full variable domain, with the rest looked up from reference TRBV19 and TRBJ2-1, is DGGITQSPKYLFRKEGQNVTLSCEQNLNHDAMYWYRQDPGQGLRLIYYSQIVNDFQKGDIAEGYSVSREKKESFPLTVTSAQKNPTAFYLCASSIDGTSGYNEQFFGPGTRLTVL.

The genes are TRBV7-2 and TRBJ1-5; weak D call: TRBD1 (5 bases). V dropped 8 bases and J dropped 2 bases, with 10 bases sitting between them. The CDR3 loop spans 13 amino acids. Germline CDR1 and CDR2: SGHTA and FQGNSA. Written as DNA, the CDR3 is TGTGCCAGCGCCCTGGGGGGCAATCAGCCCCAGCATTTT. Encoded protein: CASALGGNQPQHF.

V usage is TRBV5-6 and J usage is TRBJ2-7, with 10 nucleotides matching TRBD1. Trimming at V came to 4 bases and at J to 2 bases, leaving 6 bases not matched to a gene. The CDR3 runs 15 residues. Germline V lookup: CDR1 SGHDT, CDR2 YYEEEE. The CDR3 region has the DNA TGTGCCAGCAGCGGTACCGGGACAGGGGCCTACGAGCAGTACTTC. Its translation is CASSGTGTGAYEQYF.

The chain recombines TRBV24-1 with TRBJ1-2; unclear D gene. The CDR3 totals 14 residues. CDR1 and CDR2 (germline): KGHDR, SFDVKD. V lost 2 bases and J 2 bases, leaving 8 bases between the germline ends. The CDR3 DNA is TGTGCCACCAGTGATTCGGTCAGAAACTATGGCTACACCTTC. It encodes CATSDSVRNYGYTF.

The rearrangement joins TRBV4-3 to TRBJ2-4; the D gene could be TRBD1 or TRBD2 (5 bases each). The V end lost 1 base, the J end lost 2 bases, and 18 bases lay between the germline ends. CDR1 is LGHNA and CDR2 is YSLEER in the germline V gene. The CDR3 is 18 amino acids. The CDR3 nucleotides read TGCGCCAGCAGCCAAGGTGCCCTTGGGACGGCGACCAAAAACATTCAGTACTTC. Translating it yields CASSQGALGTATKNIQYF.

The genes are TRBV3-1 (or the pseudogene TRBV3-2) and TRBJ1-5, with D possibly being TRBD1 (6 bases). CDR1 LGHDT and CDR2 YNNKEL come from the germline V gene (reference sequence). V lost 1 base, J lost 0 bases, and 22 bases lay in between. CDR3 length: 20 residues. This CDR3 reads CASSQAVPGHLHYSNQPQHF. The CDR3 DNA is TGTGCCAGCAGCCAAGCGGTACCGGGACACCTACATTATAGCAATCAGCCCCAGCATTTT.